This T cell receptor beta chain was retrieved from a study of CD8 T cells in ankylosing spondylitis. As the method for making TCR beta libraries, quantitative 5'-RACE with molecular barcodes was used. From the 5' RACE reads, TCRdb called clonotypes with MiXCR, one entry per CDR3 protein. The sample shows some 300,000 distinct CDR3 sequences, more than 20% of them seen only once. A word on this clonotype: Its antigen is currently unknown.

V was trimmed by 6 bases and J by 0 bases, leaving 15 bases between them. The CDR3 spans 16 residues. Germline V lookup: CDR1 MDHEN, CDR2 SYDVKM. Points from the study as a whole: Clones linked to disease were reported to show significant enrichment in matched ankylosing spondylitis synovial fluid. In reactive arthritis synovial fluid and blood, some motif variants had been reported before.

The clonotype was recovered from a female donor with ankylosing spondylitis or in good health (not recorded which). The sequenced material came from blood, either unsorted or a sorted T cell fraction (not recorded which). The V call is TRBV28, the J call TRBJ2-1; D remains ambiguous. The CDR3 spells CASSPGGVSSYNEQFF. Here the CDR3 DNA reads TGTGCCAGCAGCCCAGGCGGTGTCAGCTCCTACAATGAGCAGTTCTTC.